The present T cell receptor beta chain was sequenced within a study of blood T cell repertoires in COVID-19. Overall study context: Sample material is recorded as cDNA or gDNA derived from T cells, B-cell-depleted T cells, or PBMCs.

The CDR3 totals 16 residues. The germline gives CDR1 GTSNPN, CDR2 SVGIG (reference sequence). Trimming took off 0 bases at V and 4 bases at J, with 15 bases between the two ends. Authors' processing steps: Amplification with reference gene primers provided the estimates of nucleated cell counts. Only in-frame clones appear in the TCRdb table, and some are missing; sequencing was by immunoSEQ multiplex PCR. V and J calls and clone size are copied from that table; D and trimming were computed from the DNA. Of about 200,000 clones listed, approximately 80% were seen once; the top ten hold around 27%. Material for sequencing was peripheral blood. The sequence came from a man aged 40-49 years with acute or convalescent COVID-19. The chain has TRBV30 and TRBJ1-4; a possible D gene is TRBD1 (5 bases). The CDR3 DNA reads TGTGCCTGGAGTGTTTTCGGGGGAAGCCTTAATGAAAAACTGTTTTTT. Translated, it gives CAWSVFGGSLNEKLFF. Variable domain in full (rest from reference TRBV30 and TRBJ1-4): SQTIHQWPATLVQPVGSPLSLECTVEGTSNPNLYWYRQAAGRGLQLLFYSVGIGQISSEVPQNLSASRPQDRQFILSSKKLLLSDSGFYLCAWSVFGGSLNEKLFFGSGTQLSVL.